The source of this TCR beta chain is a study of blood T cell repertoires in COVID-19 (dated by TCRdb to 2018 to 2020). With respect to the entire study: Samples covering the acute and convalescent phases of COVID-19 were provided by collaborators in the United States, Italy and Spain. HLA class I and class II types, where available, came from metadata supplied by the sample provider rather than from assay-based typing. The sample metadata nearly always contained a de-identified subject ID, COVID-19 status, age in years and sex. The repertoires were released in a freely available public database intended as a resource for research on the immune response to SARS-CoV-2. Deeply sampled blood TCRbeta repertoires from subjects exposed to, actively infected with, or recovered from COVID-19 were included in the dataset. The samples were drawn from two sources: the first 160 participants of the ongoing ImmuneRACE study, and 1,200 or so subjects contributed by 6 global collaborators. The material from the prospective study consisted of cDNA or gDNA derived from T cells, B-cell-depleted T cells, or PBMCs.

TCRbeta CDR3 regions were amplified from genomic DNA using the immunoSEQ Assay, a bias-controlled multiplex PCR. From the authors' description of their analysis: The number of nucleated cells in each sample was estimated by amplification of reference gene primers within the assay. To quantify the absolute abundance of each unique TCRbeta CDR3 rearrangement, sequence reads were collapsed and filtered. For each sample, productive Simpson clonality was calculated as the square root of Simpson's diversity index across productive rearrangements. TCRdb provides this immuneACCESS table in a form limited to in-frame rearrangements. Some clones are lacking; in checked studies, under half of them reflect an unresolved V gene, and why the rest are absent is not known. V, J and clone size are taken as reported in that table, and D and trimming were inferred from the DNA itself. The table for this sample lists under 120,000 clones; roughly nine tenths of them were counted only once. The ten largest account for about 30% of the sample.

Each collaborating institution followed its own protocols to collect whole blood in K2EDTA tubes. For TCRbeta analysis, collaborators shipped samples in one of three forms: frozen whole blood, isolated PBMCs, or DNA extracted from either of those sample types. With regard to this clone: Its cognate antigen has yet to be identified. No clone much larger than this one lies a single base away; base qualities are absent.

Study-wide conclusions, independent of this receptor: Clinical and demographic metadata were provided uncurated, with the amount varying by source and participant.

CDR1 is given as SGHRS and CDR2 as YFSETQ, both from the germline V gene. V is reduced by 0 bases and J by 1 base, leaving a spacing of 7 bases between them. Counted from cysteine to phenylalanine, this CDR3 has 15 amino acids. Just CDR3 DNA is preserved here, 45 bases in frame from base 1. The receptor was isolated from a woman over 75 with acute or convalescent COVID-19. The rearranged segments are TRBV5-1 and TRBJ2-2; no D gene call is confident. The sequencing sample was made of peripheral blood. The DNA sequence is given as TGCGCCAGCAGCTTGGAGGCAGGGAACACCGGGGAGCTGTTTTTT. The resulting protein is CASSLEAGNTGELFF.